The 3 T cell receptor beta chains given below trace back to one sample, sequenced in a study of T cells in Graves' hyperthyroidism and ophthalmopathy (dated by TCRdb to between 2018 and 2020). Library construction relied on multiplex PCR. The instrument was an Illumina HiSeq 2000. TCR beta CDR3 regions were amplified from RNA transcripts. A first-round RT-PCR of the TCR CDR3 used the HTBI primer set with the Qiagen OneStep RT-PCR kit. TCRdb took the public reads, trimmed them with fastp at Q25, ran MiXCR for clone calling and kept in-frame beta chains. For every CDR3 protein sequence, its rows merge into one entry that carries the most common genes and DNA. The sample table lists hundreds of thousands of distinct CDR3 sequences, 14% to 15% of them with a count of one. Of the sample, around 4% falls within the top ten clones. Input material: blood. The source is a woman in her thirties or forties with Graves' ophthalmopathy.

This clonotype was seen many times. The chain is built from TRBV9 and TRBJ1-2, with a tentative D call TRBD1 (5 bases). The CDR3 has 14 residues. Germline CDR1 is SGDLS and CDR2 is YYNGEE. Deletions cut 0 bases from V and 7 bases from J, with 13 bases between. CDR3 DNA: TGTGCCAGCAGCGTAGGTGCAGGGTCGGGTGGCTACACCTTC. Its protein product is CASSVGAGSGGYTF.

This clonotype occurred many times. The chain's CDR3 is CASSFLNSDGYTF. The CDR3 bases are TGTGCCAGCAGCTTTCTCAACAGCGATGGCTACACCTTC. The J gene is TRBJ1-2, the V gene TRBV11-2; D remains unclear. The V gene lost 3 bases and the J gene lost 6 bases, with 11 bases spanning the gap. The CDR3 loop spans 13 amino acids. Germline assignment: CDR1 SGHAT and CDR2 FQNNGV.

This clonotype has a count of ten or more. This rearrangement joins TRBV6-1 to TRBJ2-7; 10 positions agree with TRBD2. The junction had 9 bases not matched to a gene; V was cut back by 6 bases and J by 4 bases. The CDR3 covers 15 residues. Germline V gives CDR1 MNHNS, CDR2 SASEGT. CDR3 coding DNA: TGTGCCAGCAGGAGGTCTAGCGGGAGAGAGTACGAGCAGTACTTC. Its protein is CASRRSSGREYEQYF.